The entry below describes one TCR beta chain. The data belong to a study of blood T cell repertoires in COVID-19. Study in general: COVID-19 samples from acute and convalescent phases originated in the United States, Italy and Spain. Sources were T cells, B-cell-depleted T cells, or PBMCs; the material itself was cDNA or gDNA.

Germline CDR1 and CDR2: MDHEN and SYDVKM. The CDR3 totals 14 residues. The junction had 1 base not matched to a gene; V was cut back by 3 bases and J by 3 bases. Seattle cases were enrolled at active infection and followed longitudinally. Original methodology: The authors estimated nucleated cell counts from reference gene primer amplification. The repertoire was sequenced with immunoSEQ multiplex PCR; TCRdb's copy has only in-frame clones and lacks some. V and J calls and clone size are given by that table; D and trimming were obtained from the DNA. The data show under 400,000 clones, almost 90% seen once.

The sequenced sample was peripheral blood. The sequence derives from a woman aged 25 to 39 with COVID-19, enrolled during active disease. The V and J genes are TRBV28 and TRBJ1-1; 10 bases line up with TRBD1. The DNA of the CDR3 is TGTGCCAGCAGTTTGGGACAGGGGTACACTGAAGCTTTCTTT. Protein product: CASSLGQGYTEAFF.